This TCR beta chain was identified during a study of regulatory T cells in long-lasting Graves disease. Study-level points and caveats: Persistent Graves' disease cases displayed lower TCR diversity than newly diagnosed ones. Persistent disease showed a preference for TRBV28, TRBJ1-2 and TRBJ2-5.

Arm-PCR of CDR3 regions and iRepertoire HTBI primers were the basis on which TCR beta libraries were built. From the multiplex PCR reads, TCRdb called clonotypes with MiXCR, one entry per CDR3 protein. The sample has about 620,000 distinct CDR3 sequences, roughly 15% seen once. The CDR3 runs 18 residues. Germline-derived CDR1 and CDR2 are SEHNR and FQNEAQ (reference sequence). V lost 5 bases and J 0 bases, leaving 21 bases between the germline ends. Details on this clonotype: Its target is unknown.

Time point indicated: newly diagnosed GD, antithyroid drugs for less than 3 months. Scientists built the TCR library using RNA that was extracted from PBMCs. The same sample was also used in a study of T cells in Graves' hyperthyroidism and ophthalmopathy. From that report: A set of HTBI primers served as the primers for a first-round RT-PCR of the TCR CDR3.

V is TRBV7-9 and J is TRBJ2-3, with D perhaps matching TRBD2 (6 bases). The source is a woman in her 30s with Graves disease. The sample here was peripheral blood mononuclear cells (PBMCs), taken at new diagnosis, from a patient treated with antithyroid drugs. Here the CDR3 reads CASSPHRFGGSSTDTQYF. CDR3 DNA sequence: TGTGCCAGCAGCCCCCATCGCTTTGGGGGGTCTAGCACAGATACGCAGTATTTT.